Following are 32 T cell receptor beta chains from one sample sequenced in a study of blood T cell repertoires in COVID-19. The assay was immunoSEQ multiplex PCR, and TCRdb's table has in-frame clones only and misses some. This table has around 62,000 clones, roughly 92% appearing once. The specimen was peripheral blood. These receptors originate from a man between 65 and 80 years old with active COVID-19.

In DNA, the CDR3 is TGTGCCAGCATGGTAGGGCGGGGGGGTTACAATGAGCAGTTCTTC. Protein sequence: CASMVGRGGYNEQFF. This sequence joins TRBV27 and TRBJ2-1, with 9 positions matching TRBD2. Germline V gives CDR1 MNHEY, CDR2 SMNVEV (reference sequence). V dropped 7 bases and J dropped 4; count of bases not matched to a gene: 8. The CDR3 runs 15 residues.

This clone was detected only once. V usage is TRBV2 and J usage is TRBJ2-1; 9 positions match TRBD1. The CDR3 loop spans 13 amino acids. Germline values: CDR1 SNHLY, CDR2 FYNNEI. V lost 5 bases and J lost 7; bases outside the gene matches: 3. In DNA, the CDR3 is TGTGCCAGCAGTTCGGGACAGGGAAATGAGCAGTTCTTC. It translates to CASSSGQGNEQFF.

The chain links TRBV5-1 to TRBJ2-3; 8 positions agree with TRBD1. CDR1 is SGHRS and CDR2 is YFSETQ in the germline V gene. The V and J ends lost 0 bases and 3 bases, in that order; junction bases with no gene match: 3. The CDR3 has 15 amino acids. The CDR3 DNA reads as TGCGCCAGCAGCTTGGCAGGACAGGGTACAGATACGCAGTATTTT. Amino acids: CASSLAGQGTDTQYF.

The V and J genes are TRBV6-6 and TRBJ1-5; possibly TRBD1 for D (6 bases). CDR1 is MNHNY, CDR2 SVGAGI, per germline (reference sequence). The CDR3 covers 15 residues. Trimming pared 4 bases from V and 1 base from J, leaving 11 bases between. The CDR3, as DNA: TGTGCCAGCAGTTCCACAGGGTTGAGCAATCAGCCCCAGCATTTT. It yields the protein CASSSTGLSNQPQHF.

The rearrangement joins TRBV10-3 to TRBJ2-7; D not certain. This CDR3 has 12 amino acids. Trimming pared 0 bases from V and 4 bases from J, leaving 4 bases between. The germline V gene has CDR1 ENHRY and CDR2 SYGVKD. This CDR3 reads CAISESEYEQYV. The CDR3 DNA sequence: TGTGCCATCAGTGAGTCTGAGTACGAGCAGTACGTC.

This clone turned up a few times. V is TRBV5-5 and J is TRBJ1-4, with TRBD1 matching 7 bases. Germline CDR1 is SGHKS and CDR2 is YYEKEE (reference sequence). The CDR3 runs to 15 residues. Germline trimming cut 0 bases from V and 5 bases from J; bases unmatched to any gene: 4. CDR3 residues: CASSLGGQLNEKLFF. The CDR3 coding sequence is TGTGCCAGCAGCTTGGGGGGACAGTTAAATGAAAAACTGTTTTTT.

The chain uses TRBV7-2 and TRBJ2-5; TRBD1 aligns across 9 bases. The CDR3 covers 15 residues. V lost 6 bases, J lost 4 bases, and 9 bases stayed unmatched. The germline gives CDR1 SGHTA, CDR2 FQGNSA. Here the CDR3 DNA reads TGTGCCAGCAGTTCCGGGACAGGGTATTCAGAGACCCAGTACTTC. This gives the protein CASSSGTGYSETQYF.

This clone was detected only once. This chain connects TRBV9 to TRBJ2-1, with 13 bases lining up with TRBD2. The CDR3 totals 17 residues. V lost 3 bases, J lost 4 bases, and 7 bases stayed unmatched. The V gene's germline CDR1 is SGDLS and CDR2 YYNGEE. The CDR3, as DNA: TGTGCCAGCAGCGAGGGACTAGCGGGGATTTCATACAATGAGCAGTTCTTC. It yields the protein CASSEGLAGISYNEQFF.

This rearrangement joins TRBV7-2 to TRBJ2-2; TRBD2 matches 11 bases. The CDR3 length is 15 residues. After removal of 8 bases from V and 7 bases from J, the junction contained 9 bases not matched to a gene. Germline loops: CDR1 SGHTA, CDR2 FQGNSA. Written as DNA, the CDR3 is TGTGCCAGCCGGCTAGCGGGGGGACCTTACGGGGAGCTGTTTTTT. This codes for CASRLAGGPYGELFF.

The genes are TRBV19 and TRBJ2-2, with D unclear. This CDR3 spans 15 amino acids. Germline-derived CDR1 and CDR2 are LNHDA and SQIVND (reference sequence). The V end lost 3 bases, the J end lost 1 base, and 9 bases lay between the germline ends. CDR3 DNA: TGTGCCAGTAGTATCGAGCAGGTGAACACCGGGGAGCTGTTTTTT. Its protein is CASSIEQVNTGELFF.

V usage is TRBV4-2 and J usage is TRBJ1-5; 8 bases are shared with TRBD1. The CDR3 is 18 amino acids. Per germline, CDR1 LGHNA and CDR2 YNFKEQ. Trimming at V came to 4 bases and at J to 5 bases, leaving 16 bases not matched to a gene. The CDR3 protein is CASSPSWTGYEWDQPQHF. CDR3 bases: TGTGCCAGCAGCCCCTCGTGGACAGGGTACGAATGGGATCAGCCCCAGCATTTT.

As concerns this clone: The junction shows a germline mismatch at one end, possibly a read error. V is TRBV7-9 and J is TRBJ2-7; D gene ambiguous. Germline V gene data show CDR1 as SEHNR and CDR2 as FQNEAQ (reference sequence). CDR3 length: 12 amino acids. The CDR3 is CASASVSNEQYF. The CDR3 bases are TGTGCCAGCGCCTCAGTCTCCAACGAGCAGTACTTC.

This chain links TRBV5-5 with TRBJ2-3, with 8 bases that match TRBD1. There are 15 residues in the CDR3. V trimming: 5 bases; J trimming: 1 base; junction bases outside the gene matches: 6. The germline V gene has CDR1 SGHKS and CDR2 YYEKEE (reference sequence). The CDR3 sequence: CASSDTGGGTDTQYF. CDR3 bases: TGTGCCAGCAGTGACACAGGGGGTGGCACAGATACGCAGTATTTT.

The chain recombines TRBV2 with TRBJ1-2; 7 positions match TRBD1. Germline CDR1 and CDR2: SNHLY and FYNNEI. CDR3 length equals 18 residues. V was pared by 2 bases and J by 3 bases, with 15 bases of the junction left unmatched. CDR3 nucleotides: TGTGCCAGCAGTGAATTCCCCGGGACAGCCATTGGGGACTATGGCTACACCTTC. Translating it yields CASSEFPGTAIGDYGYTF.

In DNA, the CDR3 is TGTGCCATCAGTGAGCCCAGGACAGGGATGGACTATGGCTACACCTTC. Its translation is CAISEPRTGMDYGYTF. V is TRBV10-3 and J is TRBJ1-2; 8 bases line up with TRBD1. The CDR3 is made up of 16 amino acids. Germline trimming cut 2 bases from V and 3 bases from J; bases unmatched to any gene: 8. CDR1 is ENHRY and CDR2 is SYGVKD in the germline V gene.

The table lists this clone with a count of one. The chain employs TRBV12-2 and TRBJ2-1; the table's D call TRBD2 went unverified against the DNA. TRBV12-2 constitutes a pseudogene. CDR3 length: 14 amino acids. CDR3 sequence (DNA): TGTGCAAGTCGCTTACCCCTAGAGGGTGATGAGCAGTTCTTC. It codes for CASRLPLEGDEQFF.

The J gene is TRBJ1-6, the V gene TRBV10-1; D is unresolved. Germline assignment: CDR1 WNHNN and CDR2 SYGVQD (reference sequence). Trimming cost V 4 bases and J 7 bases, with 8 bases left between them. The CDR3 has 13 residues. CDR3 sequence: CASSVTGNSPLHF. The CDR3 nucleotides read TGCGCCAGCAGTGTCACCGGGAATTCACCCCTCCACTTT.

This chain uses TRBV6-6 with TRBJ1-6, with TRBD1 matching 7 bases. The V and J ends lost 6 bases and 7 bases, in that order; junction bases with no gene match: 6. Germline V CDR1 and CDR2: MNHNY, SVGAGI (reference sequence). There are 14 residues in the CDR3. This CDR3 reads CASSQAGGNSPLHF. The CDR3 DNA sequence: TGTGCCAGCAGCCAGGCAGGGGGGAATTCACCCCTCCACTTT.

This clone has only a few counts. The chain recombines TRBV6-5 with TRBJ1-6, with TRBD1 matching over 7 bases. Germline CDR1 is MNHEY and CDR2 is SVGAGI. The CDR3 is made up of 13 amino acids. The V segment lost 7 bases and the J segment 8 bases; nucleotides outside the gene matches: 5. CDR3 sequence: CASKATGDSPLHF. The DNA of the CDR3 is TGTGCCAGCAAGGCAACAGGGGATTCACCCCTCCACTTT.

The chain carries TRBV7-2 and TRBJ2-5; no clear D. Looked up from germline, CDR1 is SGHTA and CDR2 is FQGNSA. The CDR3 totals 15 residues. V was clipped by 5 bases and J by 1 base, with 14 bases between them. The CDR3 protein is CASSPSSPPQETQYF. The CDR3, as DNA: TGTGCCAGCAGCCCATCCAGTCCGCCCCAAGAGACCCAGTACTTC.

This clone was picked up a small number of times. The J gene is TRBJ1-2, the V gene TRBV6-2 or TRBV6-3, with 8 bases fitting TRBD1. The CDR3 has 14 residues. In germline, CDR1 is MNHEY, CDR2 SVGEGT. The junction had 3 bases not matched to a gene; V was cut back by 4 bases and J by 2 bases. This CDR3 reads CASSLTGANYGYTF. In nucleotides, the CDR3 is TGTGCCAGCAGTTTGACAGGGGCAAACTATGGCTACACCTTC.

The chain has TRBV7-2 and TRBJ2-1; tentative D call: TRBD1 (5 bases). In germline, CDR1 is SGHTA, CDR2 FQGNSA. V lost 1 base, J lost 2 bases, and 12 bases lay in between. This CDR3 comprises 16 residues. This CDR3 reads CASSLVQGVTYNEQFF. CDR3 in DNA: TGTGCCAGCAGCTTAGTTCAGGGTGTGACCTACAATGAGCAGTTCTTC.

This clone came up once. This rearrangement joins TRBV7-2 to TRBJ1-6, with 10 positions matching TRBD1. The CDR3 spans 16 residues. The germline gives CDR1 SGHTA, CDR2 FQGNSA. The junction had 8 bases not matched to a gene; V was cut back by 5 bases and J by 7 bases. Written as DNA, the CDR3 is TGTGCCAGCAGCACACGACAGGGGGCGCAGAATTCACCCCTCCACTTT. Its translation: CASSTRQGAQNSPLHF.

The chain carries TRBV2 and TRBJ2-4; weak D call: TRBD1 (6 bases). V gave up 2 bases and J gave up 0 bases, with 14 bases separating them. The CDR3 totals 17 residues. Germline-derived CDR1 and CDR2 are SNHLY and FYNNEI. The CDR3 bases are TGTGCCAGCAGTGAACTGGCTACAGGGATAGCCAAAAACATTCAGTACTTC. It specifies CASSELATGIAKNIQYF.

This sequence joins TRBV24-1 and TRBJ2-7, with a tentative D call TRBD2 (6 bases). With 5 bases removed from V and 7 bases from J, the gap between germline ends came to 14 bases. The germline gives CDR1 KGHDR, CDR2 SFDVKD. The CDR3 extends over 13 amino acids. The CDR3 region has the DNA TGTGCCACCAGTGGCGGGACTGAGGGGGAGCAGTACGTC. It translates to CATSGGTEGEQYV.

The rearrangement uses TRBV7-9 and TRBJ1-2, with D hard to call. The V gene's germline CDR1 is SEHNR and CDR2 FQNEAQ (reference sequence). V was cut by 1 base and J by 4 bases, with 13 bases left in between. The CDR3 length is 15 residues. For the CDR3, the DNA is TGTGCCAGCAGCTTAGGGGCAGGCCCTCGCTATGGCTACACCTTC. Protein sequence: CASSLGAGPRYGYTF.

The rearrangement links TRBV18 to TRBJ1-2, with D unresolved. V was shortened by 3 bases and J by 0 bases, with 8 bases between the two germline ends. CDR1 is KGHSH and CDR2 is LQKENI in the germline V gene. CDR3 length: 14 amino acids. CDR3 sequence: CASSPADSNYGYTF. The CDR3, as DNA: TGTGCCAGCTCACCGGCGGACTCTAACTATGGCTACACCTTC.

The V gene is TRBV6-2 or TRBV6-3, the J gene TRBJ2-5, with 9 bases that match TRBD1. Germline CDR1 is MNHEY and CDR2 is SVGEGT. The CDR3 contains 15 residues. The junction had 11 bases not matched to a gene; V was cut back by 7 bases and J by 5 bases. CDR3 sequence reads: CASTPWTGVGETQYF. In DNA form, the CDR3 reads TGTGCCAGCACCCCGTGGACAGGGGTAGGGGAGACCCAGTACTTC.

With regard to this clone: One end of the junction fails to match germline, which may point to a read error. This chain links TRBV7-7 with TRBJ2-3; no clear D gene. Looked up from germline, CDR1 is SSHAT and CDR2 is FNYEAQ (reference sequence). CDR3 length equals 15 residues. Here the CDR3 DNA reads TGTGCTAGCAGCCTTAGCCCCTCTAGGACAGATACGCAGTATTTT. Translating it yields CASSLSPSRTDTQYF.

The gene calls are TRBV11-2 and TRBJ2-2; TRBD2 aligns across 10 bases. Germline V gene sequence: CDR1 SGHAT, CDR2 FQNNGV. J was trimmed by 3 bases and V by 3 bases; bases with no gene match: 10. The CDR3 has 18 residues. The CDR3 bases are TGTGCCAGCAGCTTGGTACTAGCGGGGCCGGTAGACACCGGGGAGCTGTTTTTT. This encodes CASSLVLAGPVDTGELFF.

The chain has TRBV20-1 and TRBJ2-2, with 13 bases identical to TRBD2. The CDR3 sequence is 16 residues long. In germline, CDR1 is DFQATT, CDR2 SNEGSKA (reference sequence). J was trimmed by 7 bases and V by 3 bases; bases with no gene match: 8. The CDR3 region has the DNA TGCAGTGCTAGTGGACTAGCGGGGGTCGGGAACGGGGAGCTGTTTTTT. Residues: CSASGLAGVGNGELFF.

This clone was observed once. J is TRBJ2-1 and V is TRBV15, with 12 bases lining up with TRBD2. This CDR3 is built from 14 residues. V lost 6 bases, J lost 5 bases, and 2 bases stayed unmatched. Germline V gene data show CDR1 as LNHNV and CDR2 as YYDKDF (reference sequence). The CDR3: CATRRLAGDNEQFF. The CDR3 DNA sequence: TGTGCCACCAGACGACTAGCGGGGGACAATGAGCAGTTCTTC.